This is a list of T cell receptor beta chains from one sample in a study of shared clonotypes between healthy human individuals. Some clones are missing from TCRdb's copy, which holds only in-frame ones; the method was immunoSEQ multiplex PCR. The sample consists of some 2.4 million clones, 80% to 95% of them appearing once. The sequenced material came from naive CD4+ T cells from PBMCs. The receptors were gathered from a man younger than 35 in good health. Some clones in this sample may be carry-over from other donors' samples. Both conserved end residues are part of each CDR3. The order of the fields is D gene, J gene, V gene, clone size, CDR3 DNA, CDR3 protein. A D gene is named only where the DNA matches it firmly. Some rows mark clone size as missing; the rest say once, few, many or name a class of expanded clone.

D gene: TRBD2; J gene: TRBJ2-7; V gene: TRBV9; clone size: -; CDR3 DNA: TGTGCCAGCAGCCCTATAGCGGGAACCTACGAGCAGTACTTC; CDR3 protein: CASSPIAGTYEQYF
D gene: TRBD1; J gene: TRBJ2-3; V gene: TRBV5-6; clone size: -; CDR3 DNA: TGTGCCAGCGGGGACAGAATCTTTTTGGATACGCAGTATTTT; CDR3 protein: CASGDRIFLDTQYF
D gene: -; J gene: TRBJ2-1; V gene: TRBV12-5; clone size: -; CDR3 DNA: TGTGCTAGTGGTTTTACGGAGAGTGAGCAGTTCTTC; CDR3 protein: CASGFTESEQFF
D gene: TRBD1; J gene: TRBJ1-4; V gene: TRBV18; clone size: -; CDR3 DNA: TGTGCCAGCTCACCGACAGGGGCCGGGCCTAATGAAAAACTGTTTTTT; CDR3 protein: CASSPTGAGPNEKLFF
D gene: TRBD2; J gene: TRBJ2-1; V gene: TRBV11-3; clone size: -; CDR3 DNA: TGTGCCAGCAGCTTATCCGGCGGGGGAATGGGATCGAATGAGCAGTTCTTC; CDR3 protein: CASSLSGGGMGSNEQFF
D gene: -; J gene: TRBJ2-5; V gene: TRBV10-3; clone size: -; CDR3 DNA: TGTGCCACCTGGGGGGGCGGGGGCGGTGAGACCCAGTACTTC; CDR3 protein: CATWGGGGGETQYF
D gene: TRBD1; J gene: TRBJ1-2; V gene: TRBV9; clone size: -; CDR3 DNA: TGTGCCAGCAGCCGGGACAGACGAACTAACTATGGCTACACCTTC; CDR3 protein: CASSRDRRTNYGYTF
D gene: -; J gene: TRBJ1-1; V gene: TRBV5-1; clone size: -; CDR3 DNA: TGCGCCAGCAGTACGGGACTCATGAACACTGAAGCTTTCTTT; CDR3 protein: CASSTGLMNTEAFF
D gene: -; J gene: TRBJ2-3; V gene: TRBV14; clone size: -; CDR3 DNA: TGTGCCAGCAGGGTTTCTAGCGTATTAACAGATACGCAGTATTTT; CDR3 protein: CASRVSSVLTDTQYF
D gene: -; J gene: TRBJ2-1; V gene: TRBV11-2; clone size: -; CDR3 DNA: TGTGCCAGCAGCTTACTCAGCGCAAACAATGAGCAGTTCTTC; CDR3 protein: CASSLLSANNEQFF
D gene: TRBD2; J gene: TRBJ2-3; V gene: TRBV11-2; clone size: -; CDR3 DNA: TGTGCCAGCAGCTTAGTAGGACTAGCGGGAGTCGATACGCAGTATTTT; CDR3 protein: CASSLVGLAGVDTQYF
D gene: -; J gene: TRBJ1-2; V gene: TRBV19; clone size: -; CDR3 DNA: TGTGCCAGTAGTACCCCCATGCATGGCAGGGGTGTCTATGGGTATGGCTACACCTTC; CDR3 protein: CASSTPMHGRGVYGYGYTF
D gene: -; J gene: TRBJ1-2; V gene: TRBV19; clone size: -; CDR3 DNA: TGTGCCAGTAGTAGCAGGAACTATGGCTACACCTTC; CDR3 protein: CASSSRNYGYTF
D gene: -; J gene: TRBJ2-5; V gene: TRBV5-4; clone size: once; CDR3 DNA: TGTGCCAGCAGCCCCCCCGGGCAGGGGGAGACCCAGTACTTC; CDR3 protein: CASSPPGQGETQYF
D gene: -; J gene: TRBJ1-1; V gene: TRBV18; clone size: -; CDR3 DNA: TGTGCCAGCTCACCATTTACGGGCACTGAAGCTTTCTTT; CDR3 protein: CASSPFTGTEAFF